These 19 T cell receptor beta chains share one sample of origin, sequenced in a study of beta chain features in type 1 diabetes. Their target antigens are unknown. Expressed TCRB transcripts were sequenced because the entire RNA isolate underwent reverse transcription. Profiling relied on immunoSEQ multiplex PCR, and the TCRdb table lists in-frame clones only, not all of them. Of about 160,000 clones in the sample, 6.5% to 10% were seen once. Points from the study as a whole: Shorter TCRB CDR3s, moderately but significantly so, marked every one of the four CD4+ subsets in Type 1 diabetes patients.

The sample taken for sequencing was central memory CD4+ T cells from blood. Every receptor here comes from a woman younger than 30 with type 1 diabetes.

The J gene is TRBJ2-3, the V gene TRBV28, with D unclear. The CDR3 extends over 14 amino acids. V was clipped by 6 bases and J by 4 bases, with 14 bases between them. Germline loops: CDR1 MDHEN, CDR2 SYDVKM. CDR3 sequence: CASRSSLVPDTQYF. The CDR3 nucleotides read TGTGCCAGCAGATCTTCGTTAGTTCCAGATACGCAGTATTTT.

This clone occurred a few times. This chain links TRBV6-6 with TRBJ2-4; 11 bases are a match to TRBD2. The CDR3 is 16 residues long. CDR1 is MNHNY and CDR2 is SVGAGI in the germline V gene (reference sequence). V was clipped by 3 bases and J by 12 bases; unmatched bases: 13. In DNA, the CDR3 is TGTGCCAGCAGTTATTCGACTAGCGGGATCCGAAAAACTCAGTACTTC. Translating gives CASSYSTSGIRKTQYF.

This clone was counted a few times. The rearrangement joins TRBV14 to TRBJ2-7, with D perhaps matching TRBD2 (5 bases). V was cut by 1 base and J by 2 bases, with 12 bases left in between. Germline lookup yields CDR1 SGHDN and CDR2 FVKESK. The CDR3 totals 15 residues. The CDR3 nucleotides are TGTGCCAGCAGCCAAGGAGGGTCCCGAACCTACGAGCAGTACTTC. The encoded protein is CASSQGGSRTYEQYF.

The chain employs TRBV19 and TRBJ2-2, with no clear D. This CDR3 contains 13 residues. Per germline, CDR1 LNHDA and CDR2 SQIVND (reference sequence). The germline V and J ends were trimmed by 3 bases and 6 bases, with 8 bases remaining between them. This CDR3 reads CASSMAVAGELFF. DNA of the CDR3: TGTGCCAGTAGTATGGCAGTTGCCGGGGAGCTGTTTTTT.

There are a few counts of this clone. J is TRBJ2-1 and V is TRBV11-3; no reliable D call. This CDR3 spans 14 amino acids. Trimming stripped 1 base from V and 9 bases from J, with 13 bases between. CDR1 SGHNT and CDR2 YENEEA come from the germline V gene. In DNA, the CDR3 is TGTGCCAGCAGCTTAGGTTCGTCGAGTGGTGAGCAGTTCTTC. This encodes CASSLGSSSGEQFF.

This clone was counted only a few times. The genes are TRBV5-1 and TRBJ2-5, with 10 bases lining up with TRBD1. The length of the CDR3 is 14 residues. The V and J ends lost 2 bases and 3 bases, in that order; junction bases with no gene match: 1. The germline gives CDR1 SGHRS, CDR2 YFSETQ. The CDR3 is CASSFGTGEETQYF. The CDR3 region has the DNA TGCGCCAGCAGCTTCGGGACAGGGGAAGAGACCCAGTACTTC. The whole variable domain, remainder taken from reference TRBV5-1 and TRBJ2-5, is KAGVTQTPRYLIKTRGQQVTLSCSPISGHRSVSWYQQTPGQGLQFLFEYFSETQRNKGNFPGRFSGRQFSNSRSEMNVSTLELGDSALYLCASSFGTGEETQYFGPGTRLLVL.

Only a few counts were recorded for this clone. The chain recombines TRBV25-1 with TRBJ1-2; a possible D gene is TRBD1 (5 bases). V was clipped by 2 bases and J by 3 bases, with 13 bases between them. The CDR3 covers 15 residues. The germline gives CDR1 MGHDK, CDR2 SYGVNS. CDR3 coding DNA: TGTGCCAGCAGTGAACCCCTGGGGCAGGACTATGGCTACACCTTC. Translating gives CASSEPLGQDYGYTF.

The rearrangement links TRBV30 to TRBJ1-5; TRBD1 agrees at 10 bases. Germline lookup yields CDR1 GTSNPN and CDR2 SVGIG (reference sequence). With 3 bases clipped from V and 4 bases from J, the junction kept 0 bases outside the gene matches. This CDR3 comprises 13 residues. CDR3: CAWRGQGNQPQHF. CDR3 in DNA: TGTGCCTGGAGGGGACAGGGGAATCAGCCCCAGCATTTT.

This clone showed up just a few times. The chain recombines TRBV19 with TRBJ1-5, with D tentatively TRBD1 (6 bases). The CDR3 spans 15 residues. Trimming took off 4 bases at V and 1 base at J, with 11 bases between the two ends. Germline V gene lookup returns CDR1 LNHDA and CDR2 SQIVND (reference sequence). In DNA, the CDR3 is TGTGCCAGTAGTAGTTACACAGGGAGCAATCAGCCCCAGCATTTT. The encoded protein is CASSSYTGSNQPQHF.

This clone has only a few counts. Here the CDR3 reads CSVLRGAFSYEQYF. The CDR3, as DNA: TGCAGCGTACTCCGGGGAGCCTTTTCCTACGAGCAGTACTTC. V usage is TRBV29-1 and J usage is TRBJ2-7; tentatively, D is TRBD2 (5 bases). Per germline, CDR1 SQVTM and CDR2 ANQGSEA. V lost 6 bases and J 1 base, leaving 16 bases between the germline ends. There are 14 residues in the CDR3.

The chain is built from TRBV4-3 and TRBJ2-1, with a tentative D call TRBD1 (6 bases). The CDR3 has 18 amino acids. Trimming took off 1 base at V and 8 bases at J, with 24 bases between the two ends. In germline, CDR1 is LGHNA, CDR2 YSLEER. CDR3 sequence: CASSQAAVRTAQRDEQFF. In DNA form, the CDR3 reads TGCGCCAGCAGCCAAGCAGCAGTTCGGACAGCCCAAAGGGATGAGCAGTTCTTC.

V gene TRBV5-1 combines with J gene TRBJ1-5, with TRBD1 as a possible D gene (6 bases). CDR1 and CDR2 (germline): SGHRS, YFSETQ. The CDR3 contains 15 residues. The V and J ends lost 4 bases and 1 base respectively, with 12 bases between them. The CDR3: CASSAETGSNQPQHF. The CDR3, as DNA: TGCGCCAGCAGCGCTGAGACAGGCAGCAATCAGCCCCAGCATTTT.

This clone has just a few counts. The V call is TRBV5-6, the J call TRBJ2-3, with 7 bases aligning to TRBD1. The V and J ends lost 4 bases and 4 bases, in that order; junction bases with no gene match: 3. Germline CDR1 reads SGHDT; CDR2 reads YYEEEE. This CDR3 has 13 amino acids. The CDR3 DNA reads TGTGCCAGCAGCACGACAGGGTCAGATACGCAGTATTTT. It yields the protein CASSTTGSDTQYF. Complete variable domain (other parts from reference TRBV5-6 and TRBJ2-3): DAGVTQSPTHLIKTRGQQVTLRCSPKSGHDTVSWYQQALGQGPQFIFQYYEEEERQRGNFPDRFSGHQFPNYSSELNVNALLLGDSALYLCASSTTGSDTQYFGPGTRLTVL.

The genes are TRBV9 and TRBJ2-5, with D unclear. This CDR3 region has 14 residues. V lost 0 bases, J lost 2 bases, and 8 bases lay in between. CDR1 SGDLS and CDR2 YYNGEE come from the germline V gene. The CDR3 DNA sequence: TGTGCCAGCAGCGTAGTTCCCGGTCAAGAGACCCAGTACTTC. It codes for CASSVVPGQETQYF.

The V and J genes are TRBV6-5 and TRBJ2-7, with D possibly TRBD1 on 6 matching bases. CDR1 is MNHEY and CDR2 is SVGAGI in the germline V gene. The CDR3 runs 16 residues. Trimming shortened V by 2 bases and J by 2 bases, and 16 bases separated the two germline ends. The CDR3 nucleotides are TGTGCCAGCAGTTACAATCCAGGGGAGCCGACCTACGAGCAGTACTTC. This codes for CASSYNPGEPTYEQYF.

This clone turned up a few times. The chain carries TRBV7-2 and TRBJ1-6; tentatively, D is TRBD1 (6 bases). V was cut by 3 bases and J by 10 bases, with 16 bases left in between. Looked up from germline, CDR1 is SGHTA and CDR2 is FQGNSA. The CDR3 extends over 15 amino acids. This CDR3 is CASSFTGTSNSPLHF. CDR3 DNA sequence: TGTGCCAGCAGCTTTACAGGGACGTCAAACTCACCCCTCCACTTT.

This rearrangement joins TRBV25-1 to TRBJ1-4, with 10 bases fitting TRBD1. Germline V CDR1 and CDR2: MGHDK, SYGVNS. Trimming at V came to 5 bases and at J to 6 bases, leaving 6 bases not matched to a gene. This CDR3 comprises 15 residues. The DNA for the CDR3 is TGTGCCAGCAGTCGGACAGGGGGGATTGATGAAAAACTGTTTTTT. It specifies CASSRTGGIDEKLFF. The whole variable domain, remainder taken from reference TRBV25-1 and TRBJ1-4, is EADIYQTPRYLVIGTGKKITLECSQTMGHDKMYWYQQDPGMELHLIHYSYGVNSTEKGDLSSESTVSRIRTEHFPLTLESARPSHTSQYLCASSRTGGIDEKLFFGSGTQLSVL.

This clone came up a few times. The genes are TRBV7-2 and TRBJ1-1; a weak D match, TRBD1 (5 bases). The V and J ends lost 1 base and 1 base respectively, with 10 bases between them. Looked up from germline, CDR1 is SGHTA and CDR2 is FQGNSA. CDR3 length equals 15 residues. This CDR3 is CASSLEGVGNTEAFF. The CDR3 DNA reads TGTGCCAGCAGCTTAGAAGGGGTGGGGAACACTGAAGCTTTCTTT.

This clone was detected many times. This chain joins TRBV23-1 and TRBJ1-5; 8 bases line up with TRBD1. TRBV23-1 counts as an open reading frame of uncertain function. Trimming cost V 4 bases and J 1 base; bases outside gene matches: 0. This CDR3 is 14 amino acids long. For the CDR3, the DNA is TGCGCCAGCAGTCCAGGGGGCAGCAATCAGCCCCAGCATTTT. Translation: CASSPGGSNQPQHF.